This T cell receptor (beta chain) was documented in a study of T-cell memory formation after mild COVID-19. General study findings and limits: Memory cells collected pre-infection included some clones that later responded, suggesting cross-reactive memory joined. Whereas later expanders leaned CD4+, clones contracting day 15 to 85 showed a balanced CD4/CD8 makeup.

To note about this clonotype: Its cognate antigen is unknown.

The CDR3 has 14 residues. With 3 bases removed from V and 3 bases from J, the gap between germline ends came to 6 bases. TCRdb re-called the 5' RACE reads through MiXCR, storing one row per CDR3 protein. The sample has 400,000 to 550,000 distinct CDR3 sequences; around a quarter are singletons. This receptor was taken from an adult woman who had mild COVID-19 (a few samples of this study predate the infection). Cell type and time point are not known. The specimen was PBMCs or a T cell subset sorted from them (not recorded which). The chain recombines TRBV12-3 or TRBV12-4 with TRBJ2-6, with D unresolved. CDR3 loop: CASSLEGGANVLTF. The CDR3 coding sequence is TGTGCCAGCAGTTTGGAAGGTGGGGCCAACGTCCTGACTTTC.